Following are 12 T cell receptor beta chains from one sample sequenced in a study of CD8 T cells in ankylosing spondylitis. TCRdb passed the 5' RACE reads through MiXCR, listing each CDR3 protein once. The table lists approximately 200,000 distinct CDR3 sequences, approximately 13% of them singletons. Sequencing was performed on blood, either unsorted or a sorted T cell fraction (not recorded which). The receptors were sampled from a female donor with ankylosing spondylitis or in good health (not recorded which).

This clonotype has at least ten counts. CDR3 DNA: TGCGCCAGCAGCTTGAACTCCGGGACTAGTTTCACCGGGGAGCTGTTTTTT. Protein product: CASSLNSGTSFTGELFF. The rearrangement uses TRBV5-1 and TRBJ2-2, with 8 positions matching TRBD2. Per the germline V gene, CDR1 is SGHRS and CDR2 is YFSETQ. This CDR3 has 17 amino acids. V shed 1 base, J shed 4 bases, and the junction held 9 bases outside the gene matches.

This clonotype has more than one count but fewer than ten. The rearrangement uses TRBV6-2 or TRBV6-3 and TRBJ2-1; TRBD2 matches 8 bases. Per the germline V gene, CDR1 is MNHEY and CDR2 is SVGEGT. CDR3 length: 15 residues. V lost 2 bases to trimming and J lost 7 bases; unmatched junction nucleotides: 7. Here the CDR3 reads CASSYVGRAGNEQFF. The CDR3 DNA is TGTGCCAGCAGTTACGTCGGGAGGGCCGGGAATGAGCAGTTCTTC.

In this sample, this clonotype turned up a few times. The CDR3 coding sequence is TGTGCCAGCAGCTTAGTCGGCTCGGGAAGCGGGAGCTCAGATACGCAGTATTTT. Translation: CASSLVGSGSGSSDTQYF. V and J are TRBV7-6 and TRBJ2-3; 8 nucleotides align to TRBD2. Germline CDR1 and CDR2: SGHVS and FNYEAQ. J lost 4 bases, V lost 1 base, and 13 bases had no gene match. This CDR3 has 18 amino acids. Together with reference TRBV7-6 and TRBJ2-3, the CDR3 gives the full variable domain: GAGVSQSPRYKVTKRGQDVALRCDPISGHVSLYWYRQALGQGPEFLTYFNYEAQQDKSGLPNDRFSAERPEGSISTLTIQRTEQRDSAMYRCASSLVGSGSGSSDTQYFGPGTRLTVL.

With respect to this clonotype: A single base separates this from a much larger clone, so it may be a read error. CDR3 nucleotide sequence: TGTGCCAGCAATGTCCGACTAGCGGCTTCGAATGAGCAGTTCTTC. It encodes CASNVRLAASNEQFF. The chain links TRBV6-1 to TRBJ2-1; 9 bases are a match to TRBD2. Per the germline V gene, CDR1 is MNHNS and CDR2 is SASEGT. J was trimmed by 7 bases and V by 7 bases; bases with no gene match: 11. CDR3 length: 15 amino acids.

This clonotype was seen repeatedly, ten times or more. The chain couples TRBV20-1 to TRBJ2-7, with 13 bases identical to TRBD2. Looked up from germline, CDR1 is DFQATT and CDR2 is SNEGSKA (reference sequence). V shed 5 bases, J shed 6 bases, and the junction held 16 bases outside the gene matches. The CDR3 is 17 residues long. The CDR3 spells CSAPFLGLAGDPIEQYF. The CDR3 DNA sequence: TGCAGTGCTCCATTTCTCGGACTAGCGGGAGATCCGATCGAGCAGTACTTC.

There are many counts of this clonotype. V usage is TRBV20-1 and J usage is TRBJ1-4, with D unresolved. The V gene lost 5 bases and the J gene lost 4 bases, with 8 bases spanning the gap. CDR3 length equals 12 residues. Looked up from germline, CDR1 is DFQATT and CDR2 is SNEGSKA (reference sequence). CDR3 coding DNA: TGCAGTGCTGGCAGGCATAATGAAAAACTGTTTTTT. Protein: CSAGRHNEKLFF.

There are many counts of this clonotype. The chain employs TRBV6-1 and TRBJ2-7, with TRBD1 matching 7 bases. V lost 6 bases and J lost 2; bases outside the gene matches: 4. This CDR3 spans 13 amino acids. CDR1 and CDR2 (germline): MNHNS, SASEGT. The CDR3 DNA reads TGTGCCAGCAGAGGGACAGCACCCTACGAGCAGTACTTC. Residues: CASRGTAPYEQYF.

This clonotype was recorded many times. The chain employs TRBV5-1 and TRBJ2-1, with 10 bases lining up with TRBD2. Germline trimming cut 5 bases from V and 5 bases from J; bases unmatched to any gene: 4. In germline, CDR1 is SGHRS, CDR2 YFSETQ. There are 14 residues in the CDR3. In DNA form, the CDR3 reads TGCGCCAGCAGATGGACTAGCGGAAACAATGAGCAGTTCTTC. Translating it yields CASRWTSGNNEQFF.

The chain has TRBV28 and TRBJ2-7; D gene ambiguous. V dropped 4 bases and J dropped 2 bases, with 6 bases sitting between them. Germline CDR1 reads MDHEN; CDR2 reads SYDVKM. CDR3 size: 12 residues. This CDR3 is CASSYRAYEQYF. The CDR3 coding sequence is TGTGCCAGCAGTTACCGCGCCTACGAGCAGTACTTC.

This chain uses TRBV6-2 or TRBV6-3 with TRBJ2-7; the D gene is possibly TRBD1 (5 bases). The V end was cut by 7 bases, the J end by 5 bases, with 18 bases between. CDR3 size: 14 residues. Germline V gene data show CDR1 as MNHEY and CDR2 as SVGEGT. The CDR3 nucleotides are TGTGCCAGCACCGACGGCTCTCGCAGGGACGAGCAGTACTTC. It codes for CASTDGSRRDEQYF.

V is TRBV19 and J is TRBJ2-1; 10 nucleotides agree with TRBD2. This CDR3 region has 18 residues. The V and J ends lost 8 bases and 0 bases, in that order; junction bases with no gene match: 13. Per germline, CDR1 LNHDA and CDR2 SQIVND (reference sequence). The CDR3 spells CASARGSGRPFSYNEQFF. The CDR3 region has the DNA TGTGCCAGTGCGCGGGGTAGCGGGAGGCCTTTCTCCTACAATGAGCAGTTCTTC. The full variable domain, rest sourced from reference TRBV19 and TRBJ2-1, is DGGITQSPKYLFRKEGQNVTLSCEQNLNHDAMYWYRQDPGQGLRLIYYSQIVNDFQKGDIAEGYSVSREKKESFPLTVTSAQKNPTAFYLCASARGSGRPFSYNEQFFGPGTRLTVL.

This clonotype has a handful of counts. The V call is TRBV29-1, the J call TRBJ2-1; the match to TRBD2 covers 7 bases. Germline V gives CDR1 SQVTM, CDR2 ANQGSEA. CDR3 length: 11 residues. In nucleotides, the CDR3 is TGCGTGGGGGGGTTGGGCAATGAGCAGTTCTTC. Translating it yields CVGGLGNEQFF.